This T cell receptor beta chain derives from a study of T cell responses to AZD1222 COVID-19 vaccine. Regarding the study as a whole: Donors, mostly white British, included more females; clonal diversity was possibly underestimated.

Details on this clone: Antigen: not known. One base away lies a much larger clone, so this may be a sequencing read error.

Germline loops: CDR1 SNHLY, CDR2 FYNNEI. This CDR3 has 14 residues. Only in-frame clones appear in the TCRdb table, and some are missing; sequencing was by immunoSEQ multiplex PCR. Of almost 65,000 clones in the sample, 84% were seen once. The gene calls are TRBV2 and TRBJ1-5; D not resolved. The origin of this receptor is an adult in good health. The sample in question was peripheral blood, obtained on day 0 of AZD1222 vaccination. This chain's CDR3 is CASCEAQTAGPQHF. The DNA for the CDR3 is TGTGCCAGCTGTGAAGCTCAAACGGCGGGGCCCCAGCATTTT. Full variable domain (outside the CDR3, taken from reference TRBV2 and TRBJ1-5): EPEVTQTPSHQVTQMGQEVILRCVPISNHLYFYWYRQILGQKVEFLVSFYNNEISEKSEIFDDQFSVERPDGSNFTLKIRSTKLEDSAMYFCASCEAQTAGPQHFGDGTRLSIL.